A single sample is the source of the 31 T cell receptor beta chains below, sequenced in a study of blood T cell repertoires in COVID-19. Assay used: immunoSEQ multiplex PCR; TCRdb lists only in-frame clones, some missing. There are 70,000 to 85,000 clones in the sample; about four fifths occur only once, and over 30% lies in the top ten. Sequencing was carried out using peripheral blood. The source of these receptors is a man at least 80 years old with active or convalescent COVID-19.

The chain employs TRBV30 and TRBJ2-7; possibly TRBD2 for D (7 bases). The CDR3 contains 14 residues. CDR1 and CDR2 from the germline V gene are GTSNPN and SVGIG (reference sequence). V was cut by 5 bases and J by 4 bases, with 18 bases left in between. The CDR3 DNA sequence: TGTGCCTGGGGGGAGGGGGAGGGCCGGTACGAGCAGTACTTC. Protein product: CAWGEGEGRYEQYF.

In this sample, this clone turned up once. The V call is TRBV18, the J call TRBJ2-7; a possible D gene is TRBD1 (5 bases). This CDR3 comprises 19 residues. V shed 4 bases and J shed 0 bases, with 25 bases lying between them. In germline, CDR1 is KGHSH, CDR2 LQKENI. DNA for the CDR3: TGTGCCAGCTCACTCGCCGCCTATTTCGTGGGGCAAGTCTCCTACGAGCAGTACTTC. Residues: CASSLAAYFVGQVSYEQYF.

This chain uses TRBV7-9 with TRBJ1-2, with D perhaps TRBD1 (6 bases). The CDR3 length is 14 residues. CDR1 SEHNR and CDR2 FQNEAQ come from the germline V gene (reference sequence). V was pared by 2 bases and J by 3 bases, with 10 bases between. DNA of the CDR3: TGTGCCAGCAGCTTATTTCGGACAGACTATGGCTACACCTTC. Its protein product is CASSLFRTDYGYTF.

The V gene is TRBV2, the J gene TRBJ1-2; 8 bases map to TRBD1. The trim removed 1 base at V and 4 bases at J, leaving 8 bases unmatched. The CDR3 length is 16 residues. Germline V gene lookup returns CDR1 SNHLY and CDR2 FYNNEI. DNA of the CDR3: TGTGCCAGCAGTGAAGAGGCAGGGGGCAACGGCTATGGCTACACCTTC. This translates into CASSEEAGGNGYGYTF.

The DNA for the CDR3 is TGCGCCAGCAGCTTGGAACAGGACCGCAAAGCTTTCTTT. Its translation is CASSLEQDRKAFF. This chain uses TRBV5-1 with TRBJ1-1; D perhaps matches TRBD1 (5 bases). Germline CDR1 is SGHRS and CDR2 is YFSETQ. V was cut by 0 bases and J by 9 bases, with 12 bases left in between. The CDR3 runs 13 residues.

This sequence joins TRBV28 and TRBJ1-3; D unclear. The CDR3 consists of 14 residues. The germline V gene has CDR1 MDHEN and CDR2 SYDVKM. V lost 1 base to trimming and J lost 1 base, with 5 bases between them. DNA for the CDR3: TGTGCCAGCAGTTTATCAGGTTCTGGAAACACCATATATTTT. Amino acid sequence: CASSLSGSGNTIYF.

This clone showed up just once. The rearrangement links TRBV7-2 to TRBJ2-5, with TRBD2 matching 8 bases. V was clipped by 1 base and J by 4 bases; unmatched bases: 5. Germline V CDR1 and CDR2: SGHTA, FQGNSA. The CDR3 extends over 15 amino acids. As DNA, the CDR3 is TGTGCCAGCAGCTTAGGAGCGGGAGTCAGAGAGACCCAGTACTTC. Translated: CASSLGAGVRETQYF. Looking up the rest from reference TRBV7-2 and TRBJ2-5 gives the full variable domain: GAGVSQSPSNKVTEKGKDVELRCDPISGHTALYWYRQSLGQGLEFLIYFQGNSAPDKSGLPSDRFSAERTGGSVSTLTIQRTQQEDSAVYLCASSLGAGVRETQYFGPGTRLLVL.

The chain combines TRBV5-1 with TRBJ1-1; 8 bases agree with TRBD1. CDR3 length equals 15 residues. The junction had 9 bases not matched to a gene; V was cut back by 4 bases and J by 4 bases. Germline V gene lookup returns CDR1 SGHRS and CDR2 YFSETQ. CDR3 region: CASSRKTGEATEAFF. The CDR3 DNA follows: TGCGCCAGCAGCCGAAAGACAGGGGAGGCCACTGAAGCTTTCTTT. The whole variable domain, filled in from reference TRBV5-1 and TRBJ1-1, reads KAGVTQTPRYLIKTRGQQVTLSCSPISGHRSVSWYQQTPGQGLQFLFEYFSETQRNKGNFPGRFSGRQFSNSRSEMNVSTLELGDSALYLCASSRKTGEATEAFFGQGTRLTVV.

V is TRBV6-5 and J is TRBJ2-7; perhaps TRBD1 as D (5 bases). V was cut by 0 bases and J by 0 bases, with 9 bases left in between. Germline V CDR1 and CDR2: MNHEY, SVGAGI. The CDR3 extends over 15 amino acids. The CDR3 DNA follows: TGTGCCAGCAGTTACTCAGGGGTTAGCTCCTACGAGCAGTACTTC. Translation gives CASSYSGVSSYEQYF.

The chain combines TRBV9 with TRBJ1-6; 11 bases align to TRBD1. Trimming cost V 3 bases and J 10 bases; bases outside gene matches: 12. The germline CDR1 and CDR2 sequences are SGDLS and YYNGEE. CDR3 length: 17 residues. The CDR3 DNA sequence: TGTGCCAGCAGCGCAACACTAGGGGGACAGGGGGGATCACCCCTCCACTTT. This sequence encodes CASSATLGGQGGSPLHF.

This chain joins TRBV7-9 and TRBJ1-5; 12 nucleotides agree with TRBD1. Trimming cost V 1 base and J 2 bases; bases outside gene matches: 9. The CDR3 totals 19 residues. Germline assignment: CDR1 SEHNR and CDR2 FQNEAQ (reference sequence). For the CDR3, the DNA is TGTGCCAGCAGCTTAGTGGGGACAGGGGGCTCAATTGGCAATCAGCCCCAGCATTTT. This encodes CASSLVGTGGSIGNQPQHF.

The rearrangement links TRBV29-1 to TRBJ1-4; 10 bases line up with TRBD1. After removal of 3 bases from V and 7 bases from J, the junction contained 5 bases not matched to a gene. The CDR3 has 14 residues. The germline V gene encodes CDR1 SQVTM and CDR2 ANQGSEA. In DNA form, the CDR3 reads TGCAGCGTTGAGCAGACAGGGGGCGTTGAAAAACTGTTTTTT. Its translation: CSVEQTGGVEKLFF.

The chain employs TRBV9 and TRBJ1-2, with D possibly matching TRBD1 (5 bases). This CDR3 region has 14 residues. Trimming took 0 bases from V and 2 from J, leaving 8 bases between them. Germline CDR1 SGDLS, CDR2 YYNGEE. CDR3 sequence reads: CASSVAGGNYGYTF. CDR3 nucleotide sequence: TGTGCCAGCAGCGTAGCGGGGGGAAACTATGGCTACACCTTC.

The chain joins TRBV6-5 to TRBJ1-2; no reliable D call. The CDR3 sequence is 13 residues long. V lost 7 bases and J 4 bases, leaving 13 bases between the germline ends. Per the germline V gene, CDR1 is MNHEY and CDR2 is SVGAGI. The CDR3 sequence: CASTRGDPYGYTF. The DNA of the CDR3 is TGTGCCAGCACCCGGGGTGATCCCTATGGCTACACCTTC.

This chain links TRBV30 with TRBJ1-1; unclear D gene. This CDR3 has 12 residues. Germline V gives CDR1 GTSNPN, CDR2 SVGIG (reference sequence). The CDR3 loop reads CAFSTQRAEAFF. The CDR3 region has the DNA TGTGCTTTTTCGACCCAACGGGCTGAAGCTTTCTTT.

This chain uses TRBV30 with TRBJ1-1, with 8 bases lining up with TRBD1. Germline V gene data show CDR1 as GTSNPN and CDR2 as SVGIG (reference sequence). The CDR3 sequence is 16 residues long. V dropped 0 bases and J dropped 5; count of bases not matched to a gene: 11. The CDR3 reads CAWSVLTLDRGTEAFF. The CDR3, as DNA: TGTGCCTGGAGTGTTTTAACCTTAGACAGGGGAACTGAAGCTTTCTTT.

V is TRBV6-5 and J is TRBJ1-2, with 7 nucleotides matching TRBD1. Germline CDR1 reads MNHEY; CDR2 reads SVGAGI. This CDR3 is 14 amino acids long. The V and J ends lost 5 bases and 0 bases, in that order; junction bases with no gene match: 3. CDR3 bases: TGTGCCAGCAGTCCCGGGACAGCTAACTATGGCTACACCTTC. The encoded protein is CASSPGTANYGYTF.

V is TRBV27 and J is TRBJ2-1; 10 positions agree with TRBD1. The CDR3 extends over 13 amino acids. The germline CDR1 and CDR2 sequences are MNHEY and SMNVEV (reference sequence). The V and J ends lost 5 bases and 12 bases, in that order; junction bases with no gene match: 7. This CDR3 reads CASSAGTGVRQFF. Here the CDR3 DNA reads TGTGCCAGCAGTGCCGGGACAGGGGTTCGGCAGTTCTTC.

The chain is built from TRBV7-9 and TRBJ1-1, with TRBD1 identical over 9 bases. From germline, CDR1 is SEHNR and CDR2 FQNEAQ (reference sequence). J was trimmed by 3 bases and V by 3 bases; bases with no gene match: 8. This CDR3 region has 16 residues. CDR3 DNA sequence: TGTGCCAGCAGCTTCCCCAACAGGGGGCTTGACACTGAAGCTTTCTTT. Encoded protein: CASSFPNRGLDTEAFF.

The J gene is TRBJ2-1, the V gene TRBV7-3, with 9 bases that match TRBD1. The CDR3 spans 15 residues. Germline CDR1 is SGHTA and CDR2 is FQGTGA. J gave up 9 bases and V 5 bases, and 11 bases lay outside the gene matches. CDR3 sequence: CASSPGQGVISEQFF. CDR3 nucleotides: TGTGCCAGCAGCCCGGGACAGGGAGTGATTTCTGAGCAGTTCTTC.

The gene calls are TRBV4-3 and TRBJ2-3; 8 bases line up with TRBD2. The ends lost 0 bases at V and 6 bases at J; junction bases unmatched: 8. Germline V CDR1 and CDR2: LGHNA, YSLEER. The CDR3 extends over 16 amino acids. The CDR3 DNA is TGCGCCAGCAGCCAAGAAGGCCTAGCGGGCTCCGATACGCAGTATTTT. Translating it yields CASSQEGLAGSDTQYF.

The chain couples TRBV29-1 to TRBJ2-5; the D gene is possibly TRBD1 (7 bases). The CDR3 extends over 13 amino acids. V dropped 3 bases and J dropped 5 bases, with 13 bases sitting between them. CDR1 SQVTM and CDR2 ANQGSEA come from the germline V gene. The CDR3 DNA sequence: TGCAGCGTTGAGGCAGGGGGGCTGGAGACCCAGTACTTC. This sequence encodes CSVEAGGLETQYF. Full variable domain (outside the CDR3, taken from reference TRBV29-1 and TRBJ2-5): SAVISQKPSRDICQRGTSLTIQCQVDSQVTMMFWYRQQPGQSLTLIATANQGSEATYESGFVIDKFPISRPNLTFSTLTVSNMSPEDSSIYLCSVEAGGLETQYFGPGTRLLVL.

The chain employs TRBV7-8 and TRBJ2-2, with D unclear. In germline, CDR1 is SGHVS, CDR2 FQNEAQ. V shed 3 bases and J shed 2 bases, with 7 bases lying between them. This CDR3 region has 14 residues. CDR3 DNA: TGTGCCAGCAGCTTTGGCTCAAACACCGGGGAGCTGTTTTTT. Translated, it gives CASSFGSNTGELFF.

The count of this clone is one. The chain links TRBV7-3 to TRBJ2-2, with 9 bases identical to TRBD1. Germline lookup yields CDR1 SGHTA and CDR2 FQGTGA. The CDR3 sequence is 14 residues long. After removal of 5 bases from V and 7 bases from J, the junction contained 5 bases not matched to a gene. In DNA form, the CDR3 reads TGTGCCAGCAGCCTTAGGGACAGGGTCGGGGAGCTGTTTTTT. Its translation: CASSLRDRVGELFF. Full variable domain (remainder filled in from reference TRBV7-3 and TRBJ2-2): GAGVSQTPSNKVTEKGKYVELRCDPISGHTALYWYRQSLGQGPEFLIYFQGTGAADDSGLPNDRFFAVRPEGSVSTLKIQRTERGDSAVYLCASSLRDRVGELFFGEGSRLTVL.

CDR3 in amino acids: CASSLAGQGTYEQYF. DNA of the CDR3: TGCGCCAGCAGCTTGGCCGGGCAGGGCACCTACGAGCAGTACTTC. The chain combines TRBV5-1 with TRBJ2-7; perhaps TRBD1 as D (5 bases). Trimming removed 0 bases from V and 2 bases from J, with 12 bases in between. Germline V gives CDR1 SGHRS, CDR2 YFSETQ. The CDR3 has 15 residues.

A note on this clone: This may arise from a read error, as a much more abundant clone is one base away. V usage is TRBV6-5 and J usage is TRBJ2-7; no definite D call. V was shortened by 0 bases and J by 2 bases, with 8 bases between the two germline ends. The length of the CDR3 is 14 residues. Per the germline V gene, CDR1 is MNHEY and CDR2 is SVGAGI. CDR3 in DNA: TGTGCCAGCAGTTACTCCCCAGGTACCTACGAGCAGTACTTC. It translates to CASSYSPGTYEQYF.

The chain carries TRBV2 and TRBJ2-1; D is undetermined. In germline, CDR1 is SNHLY, CDR2 FYNNEI. CDR3 length equals 12 residues. Trimming took 7 bases from V and 10 from J, leaving 14 bases between them. As DNA, the CDR3 is TGTGCCAGCAACCCCGCGATGAGGGAGCAGTTCTTC. Protein sequence: CASNPAMREQFF.

The V call is TRBV5-4, the J call TRBJ2-4; the D gene is possibly TRBD1 (6 bases). The germline V gene encodes CDR1 SGHNT and CDR2 YYREEE (reference sequence). The CDR3 totals 16 residues. Trimming cost V 2 bases and J 1 base, with 13 bases left between them. The CDR3 protein is CASSFPGERAKNIQYF. The CDR3 DNA follows: TGTGCCAGCAGCTTCCCAGGGGAAAGGGCCAAAAACATTCAGTACTTC.

The chain uses TRBV10-1 and TRBJ2-3; 7 bases fit TRBD1. Trimming took 4 bases from V and 0 from J; bases not matched to a gene: 4. The CDR3 sequence is 15 residues long. Germline loops: CDR1 WNHNN, CDR2 SYGVQD (reference sequence). Here the CDR3 reads CASSGGQVSTDTQYF. In DNA form, the CDR3 reads TGCGCCAGCAGTGGCGGACAGGTTAGCACAGATACGCAGTATTTT.

The chain has TRBV30 and TRBJ2-3; 7 positions agree with TRBD2. The V segment lost 5 bases and the J segment 4 bases; nucleotides outside the gene matches: 0. The CDR3 runs 11 residues. The germline V gene encodes CDR1 GTSNPN and CDR2 SVGIG (reference sequence). Here the CDR3 reads CAWGRADTQYF. In DNA, the CDR3 is TGTGCCTGGGGGAGGGCAGATACGCAGTATTTT.

The chain uses TRBV5-1 and TRBJ1-4, with 7 bases matching TRBD1. V trimming: 3 bases; J trimming: 2 bases; junction bases outside the gene matches: 7. Germline V gene data show CDR1 as SGHRS and CDR2 as YFSETQ. CDR3 size: 16 residues. The CDR3 DNA is TGCGCCAGCAGCTCTCGACAGGGACCCACTAATGAAAAACTGTTTTTT. Translating gives CASSSRQGPTNEKLFF.